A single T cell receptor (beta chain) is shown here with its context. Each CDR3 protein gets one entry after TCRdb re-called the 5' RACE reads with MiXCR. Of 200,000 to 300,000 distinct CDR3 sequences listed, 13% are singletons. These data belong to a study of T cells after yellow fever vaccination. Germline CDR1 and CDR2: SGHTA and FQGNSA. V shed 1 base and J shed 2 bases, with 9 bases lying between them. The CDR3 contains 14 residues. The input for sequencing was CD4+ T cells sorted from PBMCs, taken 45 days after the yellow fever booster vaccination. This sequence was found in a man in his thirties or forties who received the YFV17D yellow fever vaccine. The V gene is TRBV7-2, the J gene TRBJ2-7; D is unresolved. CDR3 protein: CASSLGAAAYEQYF. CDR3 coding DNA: TGTGCCAGCAGCTTAGGGGCCGCGGCCTACGAGCAGTACTTC.